The clone carrying this TCR beta chain was counted a single time. The antigen is undetermined. Generated by immunoSEQ multiplex PCR, the TCRdb table keeps only in-frame clones and is missing some. This sample has fewer than 100,000 clones, with 90% to 95% found just once. This record comes from a study of cytomegalovirus exposure and HLA in healthy donors. Findings and caveats of the study: Most TCRs appeared rarely, but some public TCRs recurred in many donors.

Germline values: CDR1 LNHDA, CDR2 SQIVND (reference sequence). The CDR3 length is 13 residues. V shed 4 bases, J shed 6 bases, and the junction held 3 bases outside the gene matches. Sequenced sample: PBMCs. V and J are TRBV19 and TRBJ1-2; TRBD1 aligns across 9 bases. The receptor was isolated from a woman between 18 and 29 years old in good health and CMV-seronegative. CDR3 amino acids: CASSRGTGNGYTF. Here the CDR3 DNA reads TGTGCCAGTAGTAGGGGGACAGGGAATGGCTACACCTTC. The full variable domain, in which reference TRBV19 and TRBJ1-2 provide the parts outside the CDR3, is DGGITQSPKYLFRKEGQNVTLSCEQNLNHDAMYWYRQDPGQGLRLIYYSQIVNDFQKGDIAEGYSVSREKKESFPLTVTSAQKNPTAFYLCASSRGTGNGYTFGSGTRLTVV.